This T cell receptor (beta chain) was recovered during a study of blood T cells in healthy people across ages. Then a second PCR, running roughly 6 to 11 cycles, was carried out with a sample-barcoded 5' primer and a J-beta primer mix. MiXCR was run by TCRdb on the 5' RACE reads, yielding one entry per CDR3 protein. The data contain 500,000 to 700,000 distinct CDR3 sequences, about 30% of them singletons. Germline CDR1 reads MNHNY; CDR2 reads SVGAGI (reference sequence). The CDR3 runs 16 residues. Trimming removed 6 bases from V and 0 bases from J, with 15 bases in between. This clonotype was seen more than once but under ten times. The target antigen is unknown. Findings and limits, study-wide: There were more naive CD4+ cells and higher diversity in long-lived donors than in aged donors.

The sequence came from a woman of 80 years or more in good health. The chain uses TRBV6-6 and TRBJ1-5; D gene unclear. Sequenced input: blood. This CDR3 reads CASRTRVQVSNQPQHF. CDR3 DNA sequence: TGTGCCAGCAGAACCCGGGTTCAGGTTAGCAATCAGCCCCAGCATTTT.